The present entry profiles one TCR beta chain with its context. This entry is derived from a study of cytomegalovirus exposure and HLA in healthy donors. The CDR3 length is 13 residues. The ends lost 2 bases at V and 10 bases at J; junction bases unmatched: 8. The germline V gene encodes CDR1 SQVTM and CDR2 ANQGSEA. PCR amplification relied on 60 Vbeta primers (plus 13 Jbeta primers). TCRdb's table, derived via immunoSEQ multiplex PCR, lists solely in-frame clones and lacks some. The sample shows about 150,000 clones, over 60% of them seen only once. This TCR derives from a woman between 40 and 55 years old in good health and CMV-seronegative. The rearrangement links TRBV29-1 to TRBJ2-1, with 7 bases fitting TRBD2. The sequenced sample was PBMCs. The CDR3 DNA reads TGCAGCGTTGAACGGAACGCGGGGGTGGAGCAGTTCTTC. Translating it yields CSVERNAGVEQFF.